The next 28 T cell receptor beta chains were all read from a single sample in a study of blood T cells in healthy people across ages. A second PCR, run for about 6 to 12 cycles, used a sample-barcoded 5' primer plus a J-beta primer mix. One entry per CDR3 protein results from TCRdb running MiXCR on the 5' RACE reads. The sample has 800,000 to 950,000 distinct CDR3 sequences, about 29% seen once; the top ten hold 9.5% to 13%. These data were also reused for a study on T cells of mothers and their children.

Sample: blood. Receptor source: a woman in her thirties or forties in good health.

The rearrangement links TRBV28 to TRBJ1-2; no reliable D call. This CDR3 is built from 12 residues. V lost 5 bases and J 5 bases, leaving 9 bases between the germline ends. CDR1 MDHEN and CDR2 SYDVKM come from the germline V gene. The CDR3 loop reads CASSPQLYGYTF. The CDR3 DNA reads as TGTGCCAGCAGTCCGCAGCTTTATGGCTACACCTTC.

The V and J genes are TRBV7-2 and TRBJ1-1; perhaps TRBD1 as D (5 bases). In germline, CDR1 is SGHTA, CDR2 FQGNSA. Trimming removed 5 bases from V and 4 bases from J, with 14 bases in between. The CDR3 loop spans 14 amino acids. This CDR3 is CASSPSRGGTEAFF. The CDR3 DNA reads TGTGCCAGCAGCCCCTCCCGGGGGGGCACTGAAGCTTTCTTT.

This clonotype was seen a few times. This sequence joins TRBV7-2 and TRBJ2-7, with D unclear. The CDR3 sequence is 15 residues long. The germline CDR1 and CDR2 sequences are SGHTA and FQGNSA. V lost 3 bases and J 0 bases, leaving 12 bases between the germline ends. The CDR3 region is CASSFSQVVSYEQYF. DNA of the CDR3: TGTGCCAGCAGCTTCAGTCAGGTAGTCTCCTACGAGCAGTACTTC. Drawing the rest from reference TRBV7-2 and TRBJ2-7, the complete variable domain is GAGVSQSPSNKVTEKGKDVELRCDPISGHTALYWYRQSLGQGLEFLIYFQGNSAPDKSGLPSDRFSAERTGGSVSTLTIQRTQQEDSAVYLCASSFSQVVSYEQYFGPGTRLTVT.

This clonotype was picked up many times. The chain has TRBV12-3 or TRBV12-4 and TRBJ2-7; D is perhaps TRBD1 (6 bases). V was trimmed by 4 bases and J by 2 bases, leaving 15 bases between them. This CDR3 has 15 residues. The CDR3 spells CASSSQGPSAYEQYF. As DNA, the CDR3 is TGTGCCAGCAGTTCACAGGGTCCGAGCGCCTACGAGCAGTACTTC.

Notes on this clonotype: One base away lies a much larger clone, so this may be a sequencing read error. The chain is built from TRBV29-1 and TRBJ2-4; the D call may be TRBD1 or TRBD2 (5 bases each). The CDR3 covers 16 residues. Germline CDR1 reads SQVTM; CDR2 reads ANQGSEA. Trimming left V 1 base short and J 2 bases short, with 15 bases between. CDR3 bases: TGCAGCGTTGAAGGGACGGGGCCGTTTACCAAAAACATTCAGTACTTC. Translation gives CSVEGTGPFTKNIQYF.

With regard to this clonotype: This may stem from a read error, because a much larger clone lies one nucleotide away. The chain couples TRBV5-1 to TRBJ2-1, with D perhaps being TRBD1 or TRBD2 (6 bases each). The CDR3 is 15 residues long. Trimming shortened V by 3 bases and J by 10 bases, and 20 bases separated the two germline ends. Germline lookup yields CDR1 SGHRS and CDR2 YFSETQ. The CDR3: CASSSGGGHSYEQFF. The CDR3, as DNA: TGCGCCAGCAGCTCCGGAGGGGGTCACTCCTACGAGCAGTTCTTC.

In its sample, this clonotype was seen many times. This chain uses TRBV7-2 with TRBJ1-2; TRBD1 matches 8 bases. This CDR3 has 14 residues. Trimming at V came to 5 bases and at J to 0 bases, leaving 2 bases not matched to a gene. Germline values: CDR1 SGHTA, CDR2 FQGNSA. The CDR3 loop reads CASSTQGANYGYTF. The DNA for the CDR3 is TGTGCCAGCAGCACACAGGGGGCTAACTATGGCTACACCTTC.

In this sample, this clonotype turned up many times. The chain uses TRBV5-1 and TRBJ2-2, with D possibly TRBD1 on 6 matching bases. Deletions cut 4 bases from V and 1 base from J, with 11 bases between. CDR1 SGHRS and CDR2 YFSETQ come from the germline V gene. CDR3 length: 15 amino acids. As DNA, the CDR3 is TGCGCCAGCAGCATTGGACAGAGGAACACCGGGGAGCTGTTTTTT. It specifies CASSIGQRNTGELFF.

This clonotype was detected a few times. J is TRBJ2-3 and V is TRBV12-1. TRBV12-1 is given as a pseudogene. The CDR3 consists of 12 residues. This chain's CDR3 is CAGRPRTDTQYF. DNA of the CDR3: TGTGCCGGCCGGCCGCGGACAGATACGCAGTATTTT.

This clonotype has more than one count but fewer than ten. V and J are TRBV7-9 and TRBJ2-7; TRBD2 matches at 7 bases. The V and J ends lost 5 bases and 2 bases, in that order; junction bases with no gene match: 12. Germline V lookup: CDR1 SEHNR, CDR2 FQNEAQ (reference sequence). There are 16 residues in the CDR3. In DNA form, the CDR3 reads TGTGCCAGCAGCCCACTTCCGGGAGGTGGAACCTACGAGCAGTACTTC. Its protein product is CASSPLPGGGTYEQYF.

This clonotype was observed many times. The gene calls are TRBV10-2 and TRBJ2-7; D is unclear. Trimming removed 0 bases from V and 0 bases from J, with 3 bases in between. The CDR3 is 13 amino acids. CDR1 and CDR2 from the germline V gene are WSHSY and SAAADI. The DNA for the CDR3 is TGCGCCAGCAGTGAGTCCGTCTCCTACGAGCAGTACTTC. Amino acids: CASSESVSYEQYF.

Ten or more counts support this clonotype. This may be a read error, as it is one base from a much larger clone. The chain links TRBV3-1 to TRBJ2-5, with 8 bases fitting TRBD2. The germline V gene encodes CDR1 LGHDT and CDR2 YNNKEL (reference sequence). This CDR3 spans 14 amino acids. As DNA, the CDR3 is TGTGCCGGCAGCCATAGCGGGGCAGGAGAGACCCAGTACTTC. Translating it yields CAGSHSGAGETQYF.

The rearrangement links TRBV4-3 to TRBJ2-2; 11 positions agree with TRBD1. There are 18 residues in the CDR3. Losses at the gene ends were 5 bases for V and 4 bases for J; bases not matched to a gene: 12. Per the germline V gene, CDR1 is LGHNA and CDR2 is YSLEER. The CDR3 coding sequence is TGCGCCAGCAGCATCCGGACAGGGGGCCGTTCGGTCACCGGGGAGCTGTTTTTT. Residues: CASSIRTGGRSVTGELFF.

This clonotype was recorded at least ten times. The rearrangement links TRBV20-1 to TRBJ2-4; a possible D gene is TRBD2 (5 bases). Trimming shortened V by 0 bases and J by 7 bases, and 13 bases separated the two germline ends. The germline V gene encodes CDR1 DFQATT and CDR2 SNEGSKA (reference sequence). This CDR3 is 14 amino acids long. The CDR3 DNA reads TGCAGTGCTAGAGATTTGACCAGCGGCAACATTCAGTACTTC. Protein sequence: CSARDLTSGNIQYF.

J is TRBJ2-3 and V is TRBV5-1, with D perhaps being TRBD1 or TRBD2 (6 bases each). Between the trimmed V and J ends, which lost 4 bases and 2 bases, there was a span of 11 bases. Germline CDR1 SGHRS, CDR2 YFSETQ. CDR3 length equals 14 residues. The CDR3 region has the DNA TGCGCCAGCAGCACGACGGGGGCCACAGATACGCAGTATTTT. Its protein product is CASSTTGATDTQYF.

There are a few counts of this clonotype. This sequence joins TRBV7-8 and TRBJ1-4; D is uncertain. Germline V gives CDR1 SGHVS, CDR2 FQNEAQ. The CDR3 is made up of 14 amino acids. V lost 8 bases to trimming and J lost 5 bases, with 15 bases between them. CDR3 sequence: CASDFRIQNEKLFF. For the CDR3, the DNA is TGTGCCAGCGACTTCCGGATCCAAAATGAAAAACTGTTTTTT.

This chain joins TRBV5-5 and TRBJ1-2; D not resolved. CDR1 is SGHKS, CDR2 YYEKEE, per germline (reference sequence). The CDR3 has 14 residues. Trimming cost V 0 bases and J 4 bases, with 10 bases left between them. CDR3 sequence reads: CASSLERAGYGYTF. DNA for the CDR3: TGTGCCAGCAGCTTGGAGAGGGCGGGCTATGGCTACACCTTC. Combining the CDR3 with reference TRBV5-5 and TRBJ1-2 gives the whole variable domain DAGVTQSPTHLIKTRGQQVTLRCSPISGHKSVSWYQQVLGQGPQFIFQYYEKEERGRGNFPDRFSARQFPNYSSELNVNALLLGDSALYLCASSLERAGYGYTFGSGTRLTVV.

This clonotype was observed a handful of times. The DNA of the CDR3 is TGCAGTGCTAGCTCTAGACGGACGAACACTGAAGCTTTCTTT. This translates into CSASSRRTNTEAFF. The V and J genes are TRBV20-1 and TRBJ1-1; D ambiguous. This CDR3 is 14 amino acids long. Germline CDR1 and CDR2: DFQATT and SNEGSKA (reference sequence). Trimming shortened V by 3 bases and J by 1 base, and 12 bases separated the two germline ends.

This clonotype was seen ten or more times. The chain couples TRBV20-1 to TRBJ2-7, with D perhaps matching TRBD2 (5 bases). This CDR3 spans 13 amino acids. V gave up 1 base and J gave up 2 bases, with 9 bases separating them. In germline, CDR1 is DFQATT, CDR2 SNEGSKA (reference sequence). The CDR3 reads CSARASYTYEQYF. The CDR3 DNA is TGCAGTGCTAGAGCTAGCTATACCTACGAGCAGTACTTC.

This clonotype was counted many times. A junction boundary mismatches the germline segment, possibly from a read error. The gene calls are TRBV29-1 and TRBJ1-2; 11 bases agree with TRBD1. The CDR3 length is 13 residues. Germline assignment: CDR1 SQVTM and CDR2 ANQGSEA. The CDR3 sequence: CSVEGQGADGYTF. DNA for the CDR3: TGCAGCGTGGAAGGACAGGGGGCGGATGGCTACACCTTC.

This clonotype has ten or more counts. This chain joins TRBV2 and TRBJ2-7, with 8 bases identical to TRBD2. The germline gives CDR1 SNHLY, CDR2 FYNNEI. V was pared by 5 bases and J by 0 bases, with 3 bases of the junction left unmatched. The CDR3 contains 14 residues. The CDR3 DNA is TGTGCCAGCAGTCCTAGCGGGCTCTCCTACGAGCAGTACTTC. It encodes CASSPSGLSYEQYF.

At least ten counts were recorded for this clonotype. This sequence joins TRBV4-3 and TRBJ2-1, with D unresolved. In germline, CDR1 is LGHNA, CDR2 YSLEER. This CDR3 is 17 amino acids long. Trimming pared 1 base from V and 0 bases from J, leaving 13 bases between. Here the CDR3 reads CASSQGATMSSYNEQFF. CDR3 coding DNA: TGCGCCAGCAGCCAAGGGGCCACGATGAGCTCCTACAATGAGCAGTTCTTC.

The chain employs TRBV7-2 and TRBJ1-5; no clear D. V was pared by 1 base and J by 9 bases, with 7 bases between. This CDR3 is 12 amino acids long. Germline CDR1 is SGHTA and CDR2 is FQGNSA. CDR3 region: CASSLVGRPQHF. The CDR3 region has the DNA TGTGCCAGCAGCTTAGTAGGCCGGCCCCAGCATTTT. The whole variable domain, remainder taken from reference TRBV7-2 and TRBJ1-5, is GAGVSQSPSNKVTEKGKDVELRCDPISGHTALYWYRQSLGQGLEFLIYFQGNSAPDKSGLPSDRFSAERTGGSVSTLTIQRTQQEDSAVYLCASSLVGRPQHFGDGTRLSIL.

This clonotype was seen a few times. The gene calls are TRBV7-2 and TRBJ2-5; D is possibly TRBD1 or TRBD2 (5 bases each). CDR1 is SGHTA and CDR2 is FQGNSA in the germline V gene. The CDR3 consists of 16 residues. V was cut by 2 bases and J by 2 bases, with 15 bases left in between. Here the CDR3 reads CASSLHSGTGQETQYF. The CDR3 coding sequence is TGTGCCAGCAGCTTACATTCTGGGACGGGACAAGAGACCCAGTACTTC.

V is TRBV20-1 and J is TRBJ1-5; 7 nucleotides line up with TRBD1. The CDR3 contains 14 residues. V was clipped by 4 bases and J by 0 bases; unmatched bases: 3. Per germline, CDR1 DFQATT and CDR2 SNEGSKA (reference sequence). For the CDR3, the DNA is TGCAGTGCTACACAGGGGCTTAGCAATCAGCCCCAGCATTTT. Protein: CSATQGLSNQPQHF.

Notes on this clonotype: A read error may account for a junction end that differs from germline. The rearrangement links TRBV7-9 to TRBJ1-1; TRBD1 might be the D (5 bases). In germline, CDR1 is SEHNR, CDR2 FQNEAQ (reference sequence). The length of the CDR3 is 14 residues. The CDR3 DNA reads as TGTGTCAGCAGCTCGGGACCGAAGGACACTGAAGCTTTCTTT. Residues: CVSSSGPKDTEAFF.

Many counts were recorded for this clonotype. This may be a read error, as it is one base from a much larger clone. The chain is built from TRBV9 and TRBJ2-5; the D is unclear. Trimming left V 0 bases short and J 2 bases short, with 11 bases between. The length of the CDR3 is 15 residues. In germline, CDR1 is SGDLS, CDR2 YYNGEE. The CDR3 nucleotides read TGTGCCAGCAGCGTAGCAGATTTAGGGCAAGAGACCCAGTACTTC. Protein: CASSVADLGQETQYF.

This clonotype was seen repeatedly, ten times or more. The V gene is TRBV5-1, the J gene TRBJ2-1, with 8 bases identical to TRBD1. The CDR3 totals 15 residues. V lost 3 bases, J lost 3 bases, and 5 bases stayed unmatched. Germline V CDR1 and CDR2: SGHRS, YFSETQ. DNA of the CDR3: TGCGCCAGCAGCTCTTCCGGGACAGGCTACAATGAGCAGTTCTTC. Encoded protein: CASSSSGTGYNEQFF.